The 23 T cell receptor beta chains given below trace back to one sample, sequenced in a study of T cell responses to AZD1222 COVID-19 vaccine. Method: immunoSEQ multiplex PCR; TCRdb's copy keeps in-frame clones and lacks some. In the table there are roughly 190,000 clones, 85% to 95% of which are singletons. The sample consisted of peripheral blood, taken on day 0 of AZD1222 vaccination. These receptors came from an adult in good health.

Only one count was recorded for this clone. V usage is TRBV6-5 and J usage is TRBJ2-1; 10 bases map to TRBD2. Losses at the gene ends were 6 bases for V and 6 bases for J; bases not matched to a gene: 8. CDR3 length: 15 residues. CDR1 and CDR2 (germline): MNHEY, SVGAGI. The CDR3 here is CASRGLAGVGNEQFF. DNA of the CDR3: TGTGCCAGCAGGGGCCTAGCGGGAGTGGGCAATGAGCAGTTCTTC.

CDR3 DNA: TGTGCCAGCAAGAGGGCTAGCGGAAGCTCCTACAATGAGCAGTTCTTC. Translation: CASKRASGSSYNEQFF. The chain links TRBV2 to TRBJ2-1, with TRBD2 matching 7 bases. J was trimmed by 0 bases and V by 7 bases; bases with no gene match: 9. The CDR3 is made up of 16 amino acids. Germline V lookup: CDR1 SNHLY, CDR2 FYNNEI.

The CDR3 region is CASSTRGYNQPQHF. The CDR3 DNA follows: TGTGCCAGCAGCACTAGGGGCTACAATCAGCCCCAGCATTTT. The chain joins TRBV2 to TRBJ1-5; D is possibly TRBD1 (5 bases). The CDR3 is made up of 14 amino acids. V gave up 6 bases and J gave up 3 bases, with 12 bases separating them. Per germline, CDR1 SNHLY and CDR2 FYNNEI. Looking up the rest from reference TRBV2 and TRBJ1-5 gives the full variable domain: EPEVTQTPSHQVTQMGQEVILRCVPISNHLYFYWYRQILGQKVEFLVSFYNNEISEKSEIFDDQFSVERPDGSNFTLKIRSTKLEDSAMYFCASSTRGYNQPQHFGDGTRLSIL.

This clone was counted once. The chain recombines TRBV14 with TRBJ2-3; no clear D gene. CDR1 is SGHDN and CDR2 is FVKESK in the germline V gene. The CDR3 extends over 15 amino acids. V shed 5 bases and J shed 6 bases, with 18 bases lying between them. The CDR3: CASSSQPISGDTQYF. CDR3 nucleotides: TGTGCCAGCAGCTCCCAACCCATTTCCGGGGATACGCAGTATTTT.

The chain combines TRBV2 with TRBJ2-1; D possibly corresponds to TRBD2 (5 bases). Deletions cut 10 bases from V and 0 bases from J, with 10 bases between. The V gene's germline CDR1 is SNHLY and CDR2 FYNNEI. This CDR3 region has 13 residues. The CDR3 loop is CATGISSYNEQFF. CDR3 nucleotides: TGTGCCACCGGGATAAGCTCCTACAATGAGCAGTTCTTC.

CDR3 residues: CASSQDVSSWREGRYEQYF. CDR3 DNA sequence: TGCGCCAGCAGCCAAGACGTATCCTCCTGGCGGGAGGGCCGATACGAGCAGTACTTC. The J gene is TRBJ2-7, the V gene TRBV4-1; 9 bases are shared with TRBD2. V was pared by 0 bases and J by 4 bases, with 16 bases of the junction left unmatched. Per the germline V gene, CDR1 is MGHRA and CDR2 is YSYEKL. This CDR3 contains 19 residues.

This chain connects TRBV5-8 to TRBJ1-5, with 9 bases aligning to TRBD1. The V gene's germline CDR1 is SGHTS and CDR2 YDEGEE. The V and J ends lost 7 bases and 6 bases, in that order; junction bases with no gene match: 8. The CDR3 runs to 14 residues. The CDR3 protein is CASSRDRVGQPQHF. The CDR3 region has the DNA TGTGCCAGCTCCAGGGACAGGGTCGGTCAGCCCCAGCATTTT.

This rearrangement joins TRBV5-1 to TRBJ2-7; 8 nucleotides line up with TRBD1. This CDR3 is 16 amino acids long. Germline V gene sequence: CDR1 SGHRS, CDR2 YFSETQ. Trimming removed 0 bases from V and 4 bases from J; junction bases left unmatched: 9. The CDR3: CASSLDRGTGSYEQYF. The CDR3 DNA reads as TGCGCCAGCAGCTTGGACAGGGGGACGGGGTCGTACGAGCAGTACTTC.

This chain links TRBV10-1 with TRBJ1-2, with TRBD1 identical over 9 bases. Germline CDR1 WNHNN, CDR2 SYGVQD (reference sequence). V gave up 3 bases and J gave up 8 bases; unmatched junction bases: 10. The CDR3 is 15 residues long. The CDR3 protein is CASSEPGQGFGGYTF. The CDR3 nucleotides read TGCGCCAGCAGTGAACCGGGACAGGGATTTGGAGGCTACACCTTC.

J is TRBJ1-1 and V is TRBV4-1; D not resolved. Germline lookup yields CDR1 MGHRA and CDR2 YSYEKL. V gave up 1 base and J gave up 0 bases, with 9 bases separating them. The CDR3 has 15 amino acids. The CDR3 protein is CASSQVPPVNTEAFF. CDR3 in DNA: TGCGCCAGCAGCCAAGTTCCGCCGGTGAACACTGAAGCTTTCTTT.

The V gene is TRBV5-6, the J gene TRBJ1-2, with D unclear. CDR1 SGHDT and CDR2 YYEEEE come from the germline V gene. The CDR3 spans 14 residues. V lost 0 bases, J lost 4 bases, and 10 bases lay in between. CDR3 amino acids: CASSLVRQSYGYTF. For the CDR3, the DNA is TGTGCCAGCAGCTTGGTTAGGCAGTCCTATGGCTACACCTTC.

This rearrangement joins TRBV29-1 to TRBJ2-3, with D possibly matching TRBD2 (5 bases). There are 12 residues in the CDR3. Germline CDR1 SQVTM, CDR2 ANQGSEA. Deletions cut 6 bases from V and 5 bases from J, with 12 bases between. The CDR3 DNA follows: TGCAGCGTGAGCGGAACTGTAGATACGCAGTATTTT. It codes for CSVSGTVDTQYF.

This clone was counted once. This chain joins TRBV29-1 and TRBJ2-5; 8 bases line up with TRBD2. This CDR3 region has 13 residues. The ends lost 4 bases at V and 5 bases at J; junction bases unmatched: 6. CDR1 and CDR2 (germline): SQVTM, ANQGSEA. The CDR3 reads CSVGGGRYETQYF. DNA of the CDR3: TGCAGCGTTGGAGGCGGGAGGTACGAGACCCAGTACTTC.

The V call is TRBV27, the J call TRBJ1-1; a weak D match, TRBD1 (6 bases). The germline V gene encodes CDR1 MNHEY and CDR2 SMNVEV (reference sequence). This CDR3 region has 13 residues. V was shortened by 5 bases and J by 4 bases, with 11 bases between the two germline ends. The CDR3 region has the DNA TGTGCCAGCAGTATGGTACAGGGCACTGAAGCTTTCTTT. This codes for CASSMVQGTEAFF.

Regarding this clone: The same CDR3 is also encoded by other DNA sequences in this sample. The V and J genes are TRBV18 and TRBJ1-2; 9 positions match TRBD1. Germline CDR1 is KGHSH and CDR2 is LQKENI. The trim removed 6 bases at V and 2 bases at J, leaving 4 bases unmatched. This CDR3 contains 14 residues. The CDR3 protein is CASSPGQGNYGYTF. Here the CDR3 DNA reads TGTGCCAGCTCTCCCGGACAGGGGAACTATGGCTACACCTTC.

The chain carries TRBV3-1 (or the pseudogene TRBV3-2) and TRBJ2-4; D gene ambiguous. Germline V lookup: CDR1 LGHDT, CDR2 YNNKEL (reference sequence). V shed 4 bases and J shed 0 bases, with 7 bases lying between them. The CDR3 extends over 14 amino acids. CDR3 loop: CASSPLLAKNIQYF. CDR3 nucleotide sequence: TGTGCCAGCAGCCCCCTACTAGCCAAAAACATTCAGTACTTC.

The chain recombines TRBV7-8 with TRBJ2-7; 9 bases align to TRBD2. The J segment lost 3 bases and the V segment lost 4 bases, leaving 13 bases of the junction unmatched. This CDR3 comprises 17 residues. Germline V gene sequence: CDR1 SGHVS, CDR2 FQNEAQ. The CDR3 DNA follows: TGTGCCAGCAGCTCAGGGCGGGCTAGCGGGACTAACTACGAGCAGTACTTC. This translates into CASSSGRASGTNYEQYF.

DNA for the CDR3: TGTGCCATCAGTGACCCTAGCGGGAGGTCCTACGAGCAGTACTTC. This sequence encodes CAISDPSGRSYEQYF. The chain joins TRBV10-3 to TRBJ2-7; TRBD2 agrees at 11 bases. Germline V lookup: CDR1 ENHRY, CDR2 SYGVKD. The length of the CDR3 is 15 residues. The V gene end was trimmed by 3 bases and the J gene end by 1 base; junction bases not matched to a gene: 2.

The V and J genes are TRBV5-1 and TRBJ2-1; TRBD1 matches 8 bases. V shed 0 bases and J 6 bases; nucleotides not matched to a gene: 5. Germline V gives CDR1 SGHRS, CDR2 YFSETQ. CDR3 size: 15 residues. The CDR3 here is CASSLAETGVNEQFF. The CDR3 nucleotides read TGCGCCAGCAGCTTGGCCGAGACAGGGGTCAATGAGCAGTTCTTC.

This CDR3 is CASSLLALSYNEQFF. In nucleotides, the CDR3 is TGTGCCAGCAGTTTACTAGCCCTCTCCTACAATGAGCAGTTCTTC. The rearrangement joins TRBV7-9 to TRBJ2-1, with a possible D match to TRBD2 (6 bases). Trimming took 6 bases from V and 0 from J, leaving 12 bases between them. The V gene's germline CDR1 is SEHNR and CDR2 FQNEAQ (reference sequence). This CDR3 has 15 amino acids.

The chain carries TRBV19 and TRBJ1-5, with 9 bases that match TRBD1. The germline V gene has CDR1 LNHDA and CDR2 SQIVND (reference sequence). The CDR3 length is 14 residues. V lost 9 bases and J lost 4; bases outside the gene matches: 7. The CDR3 is CASLQGARNQPQHF. CDR3 nucleotides: TGTGCCAGCCTACAGGGGGCTCGAAATCAGCCCCAGCATTTT.

This clone was observed once. The rearrangement links TRBV28 to TRBJ1-6; 9 bases line up with TRBD1. Unmatched junction bases numbered 6, after V lost 8 bases and J lost 7 bases. Germline CDR1 and CDR2: MDHEN and SYDVKM. The CDR3 consists of 14 residues. CDR3 coding DNA: TGTGCCAGCGGAATGGGACAGGGCAATTCACCCCTCCACTTT. This sequence encodes CASGMGQGNSPLHF. Full variable domain (rest looked up from reference TRBV28 and TRBJ1-6): DVKVTQSSRYLVKRTGEKVFLECVQDMDHENMFWYRQDPGLGLRLIYFSYDVKMKEKGDIPEGYSVSREKKERFSLILESASTNQTSMYLCASGMGQGNSPLHFGNGTRLTVT.

The chain recombines TRBV30 with TRBJ2-2, with TRBD2 as a possible D gene (5 bases). The germline gives CDR1 GTSNPN, CDR2 SVGIG (reference sequence). This CDR3 is 12 amino acids long. Trimming removed 3 bases at V and 4 bases at J, with 6 bases between. The CDR3 loop is CAWRGGTGELFF. CDR3 coding DNA: TGTGCCTGGAGAGGAGGCACCGGGGAGCTGTTTTTT.